These 22 T cell receptor beta chains came from one sample sequenced in a study of blood T cell repertoires in COVID-19. Using immunoSEQ multiplex PCR, the repertoire was profiled, and TCRdb retains in-frame clones only, with some absent. The repertoire holds 55,000 to 90,000 clones, with 84% as singletons. Specimen: peripheral blood. The receptors shown here come from a woman aged 60 to 75 with acute or convalescent COVID-19.

The chain couples TRBV3-1 (or the pseudogene TRBV3-2) to TRBJ2-1; 10 bases align to TRBD2. The V gene's germline CDR1 is LGHDT and CDR2 YNNKEL (reference sequence). This CDR3 is built from 15 residues. The junction had 8 bases not matched to a gene; V was cut back by 6 bases and J by 6 bases. The CDR3 DNA reads as TGTGCCAGCAGTTATCGGAGCGGGGGGGCCAATGAGCAGTTCTTC. It yields the protein CASSYRSGGANEQFF.

The chain uses TRBV21-1 and TRBJ2-7; the DNA was not compared with TRBD1, the D call given in the table. TRBV21-1 is flagged as a pseudogene. The CDR3 extends over 12 amino acids. The CDR3 protein is CASMVADYEQYF. The CDR3 coding sequence is TGTGCCAGCATGGTGGCAGACTACGAGCAGTACTTC.

The chain has TRBV4-2 and TRBJ1-1, with D possibly being TRBD1 (5 bases). This CDR3 has 15 residues. Germline CDR1 is LGHNA and CDR2 is YNFKEQ. V lost 0 bases and J 2 bases, leaving 10 bases between the germline ends. CDR3 in amino acids: CASSQEQGGNTEAFF. The CDR3 region has the DNA TGTGCCAGCAGCCAAGAGCAGGGAGGCAACACTGAAGCTTTCTTT.

This clone was counted a few times. The genes are TRBV5-1 and TRBJ1-1, with 9 bases identical to TRBD1. V gave up 8 bases and J gave up 7 bases; unmatched junction bases: 12. This CDR3 spans 14 amino acids. Germline-derived CDR1 and CDR2 are SGHRS and YFSETQ. DNA of the CDR3: TGCGCCAGTTTCCGGGACAGGGAGGCTAATGAAGCTTTCTTT. Translating gives CASFRDREANEAFF.

This clone has more than one count but fewer than ten. V is TRBV7-2 and J is TRBJ1-2; TRBD1 is a possible D gene (5 bases). The CDR3 covers 16 residues. Trimming stripped 2 bases from V and 2 bases from J, with 15 bases between. The germline CDR1 and CDR2 sequences are SGHTA and FQGNSA. The CDR3 here is CASSLPKDGGNYGYTF. The CDR3 nucleotides read TGTGCCAGCAGCTTACCCAAGGACGGGGGGAACTATGGCTACACCTTC.

The chain has TRBV6-5 and TRBJ2-3; the match to TRBD1 covers 7 bases. The CDR3 is made up of 14 amino acids. With V trimmed by 7 bases and J by 0 bases, 4 bases remained unmatched. CDR1 MNHEY and CDR2 SVGAGI come from the germline V gene. As DNA, the CDR3 is TGTGCCAGCAAGACAGGGCTAAGCACAGATACGCAGTATTTT. This codes for CASKTGLSTDTQYF.

This chain connects TRBV7-6 to TRBJ2-7; no definite D call. CDR1 is SGHVS and CDR2 is FNYEAQ in the germline V gene. V gave up 5 bases and J gave up 3 bases, with 11 bases separating them. The CDR3 extends over 13 amino acids. The CDR3 nucleotides are TGTGCCAGCAGCCTCACAGTAGACTACGAGCAGTACTTC. Translated: CASSLTVDYEQYF. The whole variable domain, remainder taken from reference TRBV7-6 and TRBJ2-7, is GAGVSQSPRYKVTKRGQDVALRCDPISGHVSLYWYRQALGQGPEFLTYFNYEAQQDKSGLPNDRFSAERPEGSISTLTIQRTEQRDSAMYRCASSLTVDYEQYFGPGTRLTVT.

V gene TRBV10-2 combines with J gene TRBJ2-7; the D is unclear. Trimming pared 7 bases from V and 4 bases from J, leaving 14 bases between. Germline CDR1 and CDR2: WSHSY and SAAADI. The CDR3 has 13 amino acids. CDR3 sequence reads: CASTNSPQYEQYF. In DNA form, the CDR3 reads TGCGCCAGCACGAACTCTCCACAGTACGAGCAGTACTTC.

This clone was recorded once. The CDR3 loop reads CASLFLGEGDSPLHF. The CDR3 DNA is TGTGCCAGCCTATTCCTCGGGGAGGGGGATTCACCCCTCCACTTT. The V call is TRBV11-2, the J call TRBJ1-6, with D perhaps matching TRBD1 (6 bases). Germline V CDR1 and CDR2: SGHAT, FQNNGV. The CDR3 is 15 residues long. V gave up 8 bases and J gave up 8 bases, with 19 bases separating them.

The rearrangement uses TRBV15 and TRBJ1-4; D gene ambiguous. The germline gives CDR1 LNHNV, CDR2 YYDKDF (reference sequence). V lost 1 base and J 6 bases, leaving 12 bases between the germline ends. The CDR3 spans 15 residues. CDR3: CATSRANRAYEKLFF. The DNA for the CDR3 is TGTGCCACCAGCAGAGCTAACAGAGCCTATGAAAAACTGTTTTTT.

The chain has TRBV6-2 or TRBV6-3 and TRBJ1-4; possibly TRBD1 for D (5 bases). Germline V gene sequence: CDR1 MNHEY, CDR2 SVGEGT. The CDR3 loop spans 14 amino acids. Between the trimmed V and J ends, which lost 6 bases and 4 bases, there was a span of 12 bases. DNA for the CDR3: TGTGCCAGCAGCCCTGGACAAAATAATGAAAAACTGTTTTTT. Translating it yields CASSPGQNNEKLFF.

The rearrangement uses TRBV5-1 and TRBJ1-1; a weak D match, TRBD1 (6 bases). Germline lookup yields CDR1 SGHRS and CDR2 YFSETQ. V lost 3 bases and J lost 4, with 10 bases in between. The CDR3 runs 13 residues. The CDR3 DNA reads as TGCGCCAGCAGCTATGACAGGACCACTGAAGCTTTCTTT. Its translation: CASSYDRTTEAFF. Combining the CDR3 with reference TRBV5-1 and TRBJ1-1 gives the whole variable domain KAGVTQTPRYLIKTRGQQVTLSCSPISGHRSVSWYQQTPGQGLQFLFEYFSETQRNKGNFPGRFSGRQFSNSRSEMNVSTLELGDSALYLCASSYDRTTEAFFGQGTRLTVV.

This chain joins TRBV11-2 and TRBJ1-1; D possibly corresponds to TRBD1 (5 bases). Germline CDR1 reads SGHAT; CDR2 reads FQNNGV. The CDR3 contains 14 residues. The V and J ends lost 5 bases and 7 bases respectively, with 17 bases between them. The CDR3 loop reads CASSLQPTGGEAFF. In DNA, the CDR3 is TGTGCCAGCAGCCTACAGCCAACCGGGGGTGAAGCTTTCTTT.

The rearrangement links TRBV7-8 to TRBJ2-2; TRBD1 aligns across 10 bases. The CDR3 length is 14 residues. V trimming: 5 bases; J trimming: 5 bases; junction bases outside the gene matches: 2. Germline V gene sequence: CDR1 SGHVS, CDR2 FQNEAQ. The CDR3 DNA is TGTGCCAGCAGCCAGGGACAGGGGACCGGGGAGCTGTTTTTT. Protein: CASSQGQGTGELFF.

This sequence joins TRBV6-5 and TRBJ2-3, with 9 bases aligning to TRBD1. The CDR3 has 13 amino acids. Germline V CDR1 and CDR2: MNHEY, SVGAGI. V lost 6 bases to trimming and J lost 3 bases; unmatched junction nucleotides: 1. The CDR3 sequence: CASSGQGTDTQYF. CDR3 bases: TGTGCCAGCAGCGGACAGGGGACAGATACGCAGTATTTT.

The chain couples TRBV30 to TRBJ1-2; 9 nucleotides match TRBD1. This CDR3 has 14 amino acids. Unmatched junction bases numbered 10, after V lost 1 base and J lost 10 bases. Germline CDR1 is GTSNPN and CDR2 is SVGIG (reference sequence). CDR3: CAWSAPDRGVLYTF. The CDR3 nucleotides are TGTGCCTGGAGTGCACCCGACAGGGGGGTCCTCTACACCTTC.

The V and J genes are TRBV5-1 and TRBJ2-3; D remains ambiguous. Deletions cut 3 bases from V and 8 bases from J, with 13 bases between. CDR1 is SGHRS, CDR2 YFSETQ, per germline. This CDR3 is 13 amino acids long. CDR3 DNA sequence: TGCGCCAGCAGCTCCAATAGCAGATTTACGCAGTATTTT. As protein: CASSSNSRFTQYF. Based on the CDR3 plus reference TRBV5-1 and TRBJ2-3, the full variable domain is KAGVTQTPRYLIKTRGQQVTLSCSPISGHRSVSWYQQTPGQGLQFLFEYFSETQRNKGNFPGRFSGRQFSNSRSEMNVSTLELGDSALYLCASSSNSRFTQYFGPGTRLTVL.

The rearrangement links TRBV3-1 (or the pseudogene TRBV3-2) to TRBJ1-2, with D perhaps TRBD1 (6 bases). V gave up 3 bases and J gave up 2 bases, with 7 bases separating them. CDR3 length equals 13 residues. CDR1 and CDR2 from the germline V gene are LGHDT and YNNKEL (reference sequence). The chain's CDR3 is CASSQRGNYGYTF. CDR3 in DNA: TGTGCCAGCAGCCAGAGGGGGAACTATGGCTACACCTTC.

This sequence joins TRBV4-2 and TRBJ1-1; 10 bases agree with TRBD1. The trim removed 2 bases at V and 1 base at J, leaving 4 bases unmatched. Germline V CDR1 and CDR2: LGHNA, YNFKEQ. CDR3 length: 16 residues. DNA for the CDR3: TGTGCCAGCAGCCAAAGAAGACAGGGGGCGAACACTGAAGCTTTCTTT. Translated, it gives CASSQRRQGANTEAFF.

This clone was seen once. The chain combines TRBV11-2 with TRBJ1-2, with 7 bases aligning to TRBD1. Trimming took 0 bases from V and 2 from J; bases not matched to a gene: 6. This CDR3 is 16 amino acids long. In germline, CDR1 is SGHAT, CDR2 FQNNGV. CDR3 residues: CASSLDISRGNYGYTF. CDR3 coding DNA: TGTGCCAGCAGCTTAGATATTAGCAGGGGGAACTATGGCTACACCTTC. The whole variable domain, filled in from reference TRBV11-2 and TRBJ1-2, reads EAGVAQSPRYKIIEKRQSVAFWCNPISGHATLYWYQQILGQGPKLLIQFQNNGVVDDSQLPKDRFSAERLKGVDSTLKIQPAKLEDSAVYLCASSLDISRGNYGYTFGSGTRLTVV.

This chain uses TRBV4-2 with TRBJ1-1; D perhaps matches TRBD1 (5 bases). The CDR3 spans 14 residues. Germline CDR1 LGHNA, CDR2 YNFKEQ. The V gene lost 7 bases and the J gene lost 1 base, with 13 bases spanning the gap. The chain's CDR3 is CASTGRVGNTEAFF. The CDR3 DNA reads as TGTGCCAGCACCGGCAGGGTAGGGAACACTGAAGCTTTCTTT.

The chain's CDR3 is CASSRRDSSGNTIYF. The CDR3 bases are TGTGCCAGTAGTCGCCGGGACAGCTCTGGAAACACCATATATTTT. The chain joins TRBV19 to TRBJ1-3, with 7 bases lining up with TRBD1. Germline lookup yields CDR1 LNHDA and CDR2 SQIVND (reference sequence). This CDR3 comprises 15 residues. V lost 5 bases to trimming and J lost 0 bases; unmatched junction nucleotides: 4.